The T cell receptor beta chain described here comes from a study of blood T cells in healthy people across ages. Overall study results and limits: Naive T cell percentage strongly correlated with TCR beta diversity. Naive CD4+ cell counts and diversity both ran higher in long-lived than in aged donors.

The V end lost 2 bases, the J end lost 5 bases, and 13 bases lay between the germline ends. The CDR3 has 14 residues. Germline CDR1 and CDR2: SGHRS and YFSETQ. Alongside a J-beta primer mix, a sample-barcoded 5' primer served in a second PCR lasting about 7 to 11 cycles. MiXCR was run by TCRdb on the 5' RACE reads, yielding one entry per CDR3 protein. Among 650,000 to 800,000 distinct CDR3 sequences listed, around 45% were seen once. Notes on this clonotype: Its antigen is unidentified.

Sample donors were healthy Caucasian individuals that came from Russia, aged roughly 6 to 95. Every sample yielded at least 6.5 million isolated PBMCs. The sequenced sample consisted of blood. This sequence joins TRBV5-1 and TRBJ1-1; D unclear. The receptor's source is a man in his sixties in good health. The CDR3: CASSFTGGGTEAFF. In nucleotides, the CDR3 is TGCGCCAGCAGCTTTACGGGAGGAGGGACTGAAGCTTTCTTT.